Presented here are 23 T cell receptor beta chains from one specimen sequenced in a study of regulatory dendritic cells for organ transplantation. The data were produced by immunoSEQ multiplex PCR, yet TCRdb's version contains in-frame clones alone and is incomplete. The sample has roughly 34,000 clones, 85% to 90% seen once; the top ten hold under 0.075%. The specimen was naive CD4+ T cells from blood. Subset in this sample: CD45RA+ naive T cells. These receptors were taken from a human donor in good health.

CDR3 bases: TGTGCCAGCAGTTCCGGGGGCAGGTACGAGCAGTACTTC. Translated, it gives CASSSGGRYEQYF. V and J are TRBV28 and TRBJ2-7; D tentatively fits TRBD1 or TRBD2 (6 bases each). Germline V gene lookup returns CDR1 MDHEN and CDR2 SYDVKM. This CDR3 region has 13 residues. Trimming removed 4 bases from V and 4 bases from J, with 11 bases in between.

The V call is TRBV19, the J call TRBJ2-2; TRBD2 aligns across 14 bases. From germline, CDR1 is LNHDA and CDR2 SQIVND (reference sequence). This CDR3 spans 18 amino acids. The J segment lost 3 bases and the V segment lost 2 bases, leaving 5 bases of the junction unmatched. CDR3 DNA: TGTGCCAGTAGTATATACAAGACTAGCGGGAGGGACACCGGGGAGCTGTTTTTT. Residues: CASSIYKTSGRDTGELFF. The full variable domain, completed using reference TRBV19 and TRBJ2-2, is DGGITQSPKYLFRKEGQNVTLSCEQNLNHDAMYWYRQDPGQGLRLIYYSQIVNDFQKGDIAEGYSVSREKKESFPLTVTSAQKNPTAFYLCASSIYKTSGRDTGELFFGEGSRLTVL.

The table lists this clone with a few counts. This sequence joins TRBV4-2 and TRBJ2-7; D is perhaps TRBD1 (5 bases). CDR1 and CDR2 from the germline V gene are LGHNA and YNFKEQ. Trimming left V 2 bases short and J 6 bases short, with 14 bases between. The CDR3 is made up of 14 amino acids. This CDR3 reads CASSQPKGLSEQYF. The CDR3 DNA is TGTGCCAGCAGCCAACCTAAGGGGTTAAGCGAGCAGTACTTC.

The chain links TRBV10-3 to TRBJ2-1, with D tentatively TRBD2 (6 bases). Germline-derived CDR1 and CDR2 are ENHRY and SYGVKD. CDR3 length: 16 residues. Trimming pared 2 bases from V and 3 bases from J, leaving 14 bases between. The CDR3 protein is CAISEGGSRDYNEQFF. Written as DNA, the CDR3 is TGTGCCATCAGTGAGGGAGGGTCGAGGGACTACAATGAGCAGTTCTTC.

The chain employs TRBV15 and TRBJ2-1; 10 positions agree with TRBD2. With V trimmed by 2 bases and J by 4 bases, 2 bases remained unmatched. From germline, CDR1 is LNHNV and CDR2 YYDKDF (reference sequence). The CDR3 contains 15 residues. In DNA, the CDR3 is TGTGCCACCAGCAGAAAGACTAGCGGGTACAATGAGCAGTTCTTC. Encoded protein: CATSRKTSGYNEQFF.

This clone has a single count. The chain is built from TRBV19 and TRBJ1-5; 8 positions match TRBD1. Germline values: CDR1 LNHDA, CDR2 SQIVND (reference sequence). V gave up 4 bases and J gave up 2 bases; unmatched junction bases: 1. The CDR3 covers 14 residues. CDR3 protein: CASSKDRGNQPQHF. As DNA, the CDR3 is TGTGCCAGTAGTAAGGACAGGGGCAATCAGCCCCAGCATTTT.

V and J are TRBV6-1 and TRBJ2-5; 7 nucleotides align to TRBD1. Unmatched junction bases numbered 5, after V lost 6 bases and J lost 4 bases. CDR1 and CDR2 from the germline V gene are MNHNS and SASEGT. The CDR3 is made up of 13 amino acids. The CDR3 reads CASSQRQGETQYF. The CDR3 coding sequence is TGTGCCAGCAGCCAACGACAGGGAGAGACCCAGTACTTC.

The chain employs TRBV28 and TRBJ1-2, with D uncertain. CDR3 length: 12 residues. Looked up from germline, CDR1 is MDHEN and CDR2 is SYDVKM. V lost 2 bases to trimming and J lost 8 bases, with 9 bases between them. The CDR3 loop reads CASSLSPKGYTF. The CDR3 nucleotides read TGTGCCAGCAGTTTAAGTCCTAAAGGCTACACCTTC.

The gene calls are TRBV7-6 and TRBJ2-5, with 9 bases that match TRBD1. Per germline, CDR1 SGHVS and CDR2 FNYEAQ. V gave up 6 bases and J gave up 5 bases; unmatched junction bases: 10. The CDR3 totals 15 residues. The CDR3, as DNA: TGTGCCAGCAGTCCGACAGGGGGGGTATGGGAGACCCAGTACTTC. This encodes CASSPTGGVWETQYF.

The chain combines TRBV4-3 with TRBJ2-5; 8 bases map to TRBD1. Germline CDR1 and CDR2: LGHNA and YSLEER. The ends lost 3 bases at V and 1 base at J; junction bases unmatched: 4. CDR3 length: 15 amino acids. As DNA, the CDR3 is TGCGCCAGCAGCCAGAGTGACAGGGGCCAAGAGACCCAGTACTTC. It translates to CASSQSDRGQETQYF.

V and J are TRBV2 and TRBJ2-7; a possible D gene is TRBD2 (7 bases). V was clipped by 3 bases and J by 6 bases, with 18 bases between them. The CDR3 is 15 amino acids. The germline V gene has CDR1 SNHLY and CDR2 FYNNEI. For the CDR3, the DNA is TGTGCCAGCAGTGACCGACTAGGGGGAGGGGGCGAGCAGTACTTC. Protein: CASSDRLGGGGEQYF.

The chain combines TRBV7-8 with TRBJ2-5, with 8 bases that match TRBD2. Germline values: CDR1 SGHVS, CDR2 FQNEAQ. This CDR3 is built from 13 residues. V was clipped by 3 bases and J by 5 bases; unmatched bases: 2. The CDR3 coding sequence is TGTGCCAGCAGCTTTGCGGGGGGCGAGACCCAGTACTTC. Encoded protein: CASSFAGGETQYF. Full variable domain (remainder filled in from reference TRBV7-8 and TRBJ2-5): GAGVSQSPRYKVAKRGQDVALRCDPISGHVSLFWYQQALGQGPEFLTYFQNEAQLDKSGLPSDRFFAERPEGSVSTLKIQRTQQEDSAVYLCASSFAGGETQYFGPGTRLLVL.

This clone was counted only a few times. The chain recombines TRBV7-9 with TRBJ1-1; maybe TRBD1 (5 bases). Germline V gives CDR1 SEHNR, CDR2 FQNEAQ (reference sequence). The length of the CDR3 is 14 residues. Trimming took 0 bases from V and 4 from J, leaving 9 bases between them. The CDR3, as DNA: TGTGCCAGCAGCTTAGCGCGCGGGGCCACTGAAGCTTTCTTT. This gives the protein CASSLARGATEAFF.

In this sample, this clone turned up once. The chain uses TRBV21-1 and TRBJ2-1; TRBD1, the table's D call, lacks a check against the DNA. TRBV21-1 is a recognized pseudogene. The CDR3 spans 14 residues. CDR3 loop: CASCETVHYNEQFF. CDR3 sequence (DNA): TGTGCCAGCTGCGAGACAGTCCACTACAATGAGCAGTTCTTC.

The J gene is TRBJ2-7, the V gene TRBV6-5; 9 nucleotides line up with TRBD1. Germline loops: CDR1 MNHEY, CDR2 SVGAGI. The ends lost 2 bases at V and 5 bases at J; junction bases unmatched: 10. The CDR3 totals 16 residues. CDR3 sequence (DNA): TGTGCCAGCAGTTACAGCGCCGGGACAGGGTCCCACGAGCAGTACTTC. Translation: CASSYSAGTGSHEQYF.

The chain is built from TRBV9 and TRBJ1-2, with D hard to call. The CDR3 is 15 residues long. CDR1 SGDLS and CDR2 YYNGEE come from the germline V gene. The V gene lost 0 bases and the J gene lost 5 bases, with 14 bases spanning the gap. The CDR3 DNA sequence: TGTGCCAGCAGCGTAGATATAGGCCGTCTTTATGGCTACACCTTC. Amino acids: CASSVDIGRLYGYTF.

This chain uses TRBV30 with TRBJ1-2; D is uncertain. This CDR3 is built from 13 residues. The germline gives CDR1 GTSNPN, CDR2 SVGIG (reference sequence). The V end lost 3 bases, the J end lost 7 bases, and 15 bases lay between the germline ends. CDR3 bases: TGTGCCTGGAGACCGTTTGGAACCGGTGGCTACACCTTC. Translation: CAWRPFGTGGYTF.

As to this clone: The sample holds other DNA sequences that translate to the same CDR3. The rearrangement links TRBV6-5 to TRBJ1-1; no clear D. The CDR3 consists of 11 residues. In germline, CDR1 is MNHEY, CDR2 SVGAGI. V shed 9 bases and J shed 1 base, with 6 bases lying between them. CDR3 sequence: CASSRNTEAFF. CDR3 DNA sequence: TGTGCCAGTTCCAGGAACACTGAAGCTTTCTTT.

This chain connects TRBV7-3 to TRBJ1-6; D not certain. Germline V gives CDR1 SGHTA, CDR2 FQGTGA. This CDR3 spans 14 amino acids. Trimming shortened V by 5 bases and J by 9 bases, and 14 bases separated the two germline ends. For the CDR3, the DNA is TGTGCCAGCAGCCTCCAGGCGGTGGGTTCACCCCTCCACTTT. Translated: CASSLQAVGSPLHF.

The chain joins TRBV5-1 to TRBJ1-1; TRBD1 agrees at 8 bases. The germline gives CDR1 SGHRS, CDR2 YFSETQ. J gave up 0 bases and V 0 bases, and 4 bases lay outside the gene matches. The length of the CDR3 is 16 residues. The DNA for the CDR3 is TGCGCCAGCAGCTTGGCAGGGGGCGGTTTGAACACTGAAGCTTTCTTT. This codes for CASSLAGGGLNTEAFF.

The chain employs TRBV25-1 and TRBJ1-2, with D perhaps matching TRBD1 (6 bases). Germline V lookup: CDR1 MGHDK, CDR2 SYGVNS. There are 14 residues in the CDR3. The V gene lost 5 bases and the J gene lost 3 bases, with 13 bases spanning the gap. Written as DNA, the CDR3 is TGTGCCAGCAGTAAGGACAGCGAAGACTATGGCTACACCTTC. Amino acid sequence: CASSKDSEDYGYTF.

The chain uses TRBV2 and TRBJ1-3; TRBD1 agrees at 7 bases. Looked up from germline, CDR1 is SNHLY and CDR2 is FYNNEI. CDR3 length equals 14 residues. The J segment lost 3 bases and the V segment lost 7 bases, leaving 6 bases of the junction unmatched. CDR3 sequence (DNA): TGTGCCAGCATTCCTGACAGGGTTGGAAACACCATATATTTT. It encodes CASIPDRVGNTIYF.

The J gene is TRBJ1-4, the V gene TRBV11-2; possibly TRBD1 for D (6 bases). Germline assignment: CDR1 SGHAT and CDR2 FQNNGV. The CDR3 covers 15 residues. Trimming cost V 0 bases and J 5 bases, with 10 bases left between them. The CDR3 DNA is TGTGCCAGCAGCTTAGATGGGGGCTCGAATGAAAAACTGTTTTTT. Its protein product is CASSLDGGSNEKLFF.